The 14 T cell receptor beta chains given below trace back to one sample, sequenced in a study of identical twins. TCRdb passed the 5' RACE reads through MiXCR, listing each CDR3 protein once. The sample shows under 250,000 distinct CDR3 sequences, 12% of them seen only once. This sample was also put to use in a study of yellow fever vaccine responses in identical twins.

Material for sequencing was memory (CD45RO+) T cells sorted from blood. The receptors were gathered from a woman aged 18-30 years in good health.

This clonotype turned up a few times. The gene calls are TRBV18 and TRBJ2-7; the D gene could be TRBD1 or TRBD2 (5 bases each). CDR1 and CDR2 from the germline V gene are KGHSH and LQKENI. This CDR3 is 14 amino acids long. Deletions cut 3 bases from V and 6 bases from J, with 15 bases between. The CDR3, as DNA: TGTGCCAGCTCACCCAGGGACCTAGTGGGCGAGCAGTACTTC. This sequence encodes CASSPRDLVGEQYF.

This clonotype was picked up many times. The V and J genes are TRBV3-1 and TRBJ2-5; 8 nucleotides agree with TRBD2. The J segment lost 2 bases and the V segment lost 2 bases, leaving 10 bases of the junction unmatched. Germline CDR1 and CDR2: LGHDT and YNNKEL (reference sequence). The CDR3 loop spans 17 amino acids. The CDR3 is CASSQPWSGGGQETQYF. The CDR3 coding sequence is TGTGCCAGCAGCCAACCCTGGTCGGGGGGGGGACAAGAGACCCAGTACTTC.

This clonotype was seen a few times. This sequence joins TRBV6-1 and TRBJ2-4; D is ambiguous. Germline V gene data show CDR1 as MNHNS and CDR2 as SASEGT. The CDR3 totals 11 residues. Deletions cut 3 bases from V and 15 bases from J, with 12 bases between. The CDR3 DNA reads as TGTGCCAGCAGTGACCCCTCCACCCCGTACTTC. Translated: CASSDPSTPYF.

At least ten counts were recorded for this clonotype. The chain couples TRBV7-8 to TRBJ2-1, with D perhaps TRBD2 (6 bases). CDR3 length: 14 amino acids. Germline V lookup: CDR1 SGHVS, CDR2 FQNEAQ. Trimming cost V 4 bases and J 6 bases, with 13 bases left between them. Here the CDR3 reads CASSSGTGTNEQFF. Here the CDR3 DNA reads TGTGCCAGCAGCTCCGGGACTGGGACCAATGAGCAGTTCTTC. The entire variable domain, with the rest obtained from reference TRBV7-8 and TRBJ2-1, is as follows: GAGVSQSPRYKVAKRGQDVALRCDPISGHVSLFWYQQALGQGPEFLTYFQNEAQLDKSGLPSDRFFAERPEGSVSTLKIQRTQQEDSAVYLCASSSGTGTNEQFFGPGTRLTVL.

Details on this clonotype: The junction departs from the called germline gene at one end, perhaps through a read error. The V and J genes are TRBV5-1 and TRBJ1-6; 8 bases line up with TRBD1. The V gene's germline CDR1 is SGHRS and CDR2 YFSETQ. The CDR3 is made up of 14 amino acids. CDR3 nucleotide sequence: TGCGCCAGCAGACAGACAGGGGAAGGTTCACCCCTTCACTTT. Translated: CASRQTGEGSPLHF.

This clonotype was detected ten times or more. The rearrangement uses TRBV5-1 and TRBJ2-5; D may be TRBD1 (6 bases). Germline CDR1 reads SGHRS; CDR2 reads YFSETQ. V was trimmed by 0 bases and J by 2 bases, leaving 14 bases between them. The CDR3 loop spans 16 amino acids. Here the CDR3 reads CASSLAITGMQETQYF. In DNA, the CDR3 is TGCGCCAGCAGCTTGGCCATAACAGGGATGCAAGAGACCCAGTACTTC. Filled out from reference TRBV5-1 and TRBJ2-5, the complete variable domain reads KAGVTQTPRYLIKTRGQQVTLSCSPISGHRSVSWYQQTPGQGLQFLFEYFSETQRNKGNFPGRFSGRQFSNSRSEMNVSTLELGDSALYLCASSLAITGMQETQYFGPGTRLLVL.

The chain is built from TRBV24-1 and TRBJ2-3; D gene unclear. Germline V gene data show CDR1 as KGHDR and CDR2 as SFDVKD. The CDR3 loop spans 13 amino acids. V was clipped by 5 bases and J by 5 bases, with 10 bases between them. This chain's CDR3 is CATSGRRGDTQYF. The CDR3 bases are TGTGCCACCAGTGGGAGACGAGGAGATACGCAGTATTTT.

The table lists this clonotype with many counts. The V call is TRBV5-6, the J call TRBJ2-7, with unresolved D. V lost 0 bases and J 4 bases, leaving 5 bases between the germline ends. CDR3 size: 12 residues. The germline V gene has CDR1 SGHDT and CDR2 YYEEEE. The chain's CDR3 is CASSLGQYEQYF. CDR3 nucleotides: TGTGCCAGCAGCTTGGGGCAGTACGAGCAGTACTTC.

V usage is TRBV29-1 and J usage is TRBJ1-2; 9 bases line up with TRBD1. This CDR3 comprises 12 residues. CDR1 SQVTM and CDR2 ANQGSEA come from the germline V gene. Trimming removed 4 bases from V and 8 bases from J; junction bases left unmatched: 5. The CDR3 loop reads CSVVQGAGGYTF. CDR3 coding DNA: TGCAGCGTTGTACAGGGGGCAGGAGGCTACACCTTC. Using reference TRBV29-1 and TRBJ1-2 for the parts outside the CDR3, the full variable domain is SAVISQKPSRDICQRGTSLTIQCQVDSQVTMMFWYRQQPGQSLTLIATANQGSEATYESGFVIDKFPISRPNLTFSTLTVSNMSPEDSSIYLCSVVQGAGGYTFGSGTRLTVV.

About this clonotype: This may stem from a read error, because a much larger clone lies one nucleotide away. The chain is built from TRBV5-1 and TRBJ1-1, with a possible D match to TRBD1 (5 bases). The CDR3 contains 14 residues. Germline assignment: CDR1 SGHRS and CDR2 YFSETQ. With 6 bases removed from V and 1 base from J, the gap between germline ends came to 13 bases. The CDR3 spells CASTDHGGNTEAFF. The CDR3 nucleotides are TGCGCCAGCACTGACCATGGGGGGAACACTGAAGCTTTCTTT.

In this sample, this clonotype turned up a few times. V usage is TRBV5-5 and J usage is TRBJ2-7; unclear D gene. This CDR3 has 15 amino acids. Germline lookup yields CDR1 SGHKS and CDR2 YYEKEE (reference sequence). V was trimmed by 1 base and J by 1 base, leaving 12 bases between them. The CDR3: CASSLSHQESYEQYF. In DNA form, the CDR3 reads TGTGCCAGCAGCTTGAGCCATCAAGAGTCCTACGAGCAGTACTTC.

CDR3 DNA: TGTGCCAGCAGCGATAGCGGGAGCACAGATACGCAGTATTTT. This encodes CASSDSGSTDTQYF. V and J are TRBV7-2 and TRBJ2-3, with TRBD2 matching 7 bases. This CDR3 has 14 amino acids. Germline assignment: CDR1 SGHTA and CDR2 FQGNSA. With 5 bases clipped from V and 0 bases from J, the junction kept 2 bases outside the gene matches.

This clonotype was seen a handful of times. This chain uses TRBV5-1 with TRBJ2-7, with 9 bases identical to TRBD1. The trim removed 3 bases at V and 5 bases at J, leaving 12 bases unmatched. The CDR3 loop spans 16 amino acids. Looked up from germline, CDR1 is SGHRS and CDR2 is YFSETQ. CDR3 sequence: CASSSGTGSGSDEQYF. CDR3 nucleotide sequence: TGCGCCAGCAGCTCCGGGACAGGGTCCGGGTCGGACGAGCAGTACTTC. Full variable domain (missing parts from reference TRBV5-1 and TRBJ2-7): KAGVTQTPRYLIKTRGQQVTLSCSPISGHRSVSWYQQTPGQGLQFLFEYFSETQRNKGNFPGRFSGRQFSNSRSEMNVSTLELGDSALYLCASSSGTGSGSDEQYFGPGTRLTVT.

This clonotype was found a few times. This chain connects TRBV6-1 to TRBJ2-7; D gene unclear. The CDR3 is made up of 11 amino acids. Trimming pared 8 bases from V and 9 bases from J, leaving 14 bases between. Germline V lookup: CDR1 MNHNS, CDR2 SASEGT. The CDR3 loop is CASPQGSRQYF. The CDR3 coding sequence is TGTGCCAGCCCCCAAGGGTCTCGGCAGTACTTC.